The clone carrying this T cell receptor (beta chain) was observed a few times. The antigen remains undetermined. CDR3 length equals 13 residues. Germline lookup yields CDR1 SGHTA and CDR2 FQGNSA. Trimming left V 4 bases short and J 7 bases short, with 13 bases between. This sample is part of a study of T cell repertoires in cytomegalovirus infection. Each CDR3 protein is one row after TCRdb ran MiXCR on the reads. The data show roughly 500,000 distinct CDR3 sequences, 30% to 35% seen once. This chain uses TRBV7-2 with TRBJ1-2; D remains ambiguous. Source: cultured PBMCs, taken from culture after CMV antigen stimulation. The sequence was obtained from a human donor in good health (CMV status not recorded). Some clones in this sample may be carry-over from other donors' samples. CDR3 protein: CASSSGLRTGYTF. The CDR3 coding sequence is TGTGCCAGCAGCTCCGGGCTTAGGACTGGCTACACCTTC.